This TCR beta chain was profiled in a study of human T cells and chemical hapten exposure. TCRdb passed the RACE reads through MiXCR, listing each CDR3 protein once. This table holds about 82,000 distinct CDR3 sequences, around 7% found once. Time point meaning: patch test 2, 6 weeks after DPC sensitization. Treatment in this sample: therapeutic diphenylcyclopropenone sensitization with weekly scalp DPC. The clonotype comes from a woman aged 25 to 39 with alopecia areata. Some clones in this sample may be carry-over from other donors' samples. The material sequenced was whole blood, taken in connection with sensitization to the hapten diphenylcyclopropenone (DPC).

This CDR3 is CASSYSSPEYGYTF. CDR3 DNA sequence: TGTGCCAGCAGTTACTCGAGCCCAGAGTATGGCTACACCTTC. This sequence joins TRBV6-5 and TRBJ1-2; D ambiguous. V was cut by 0 bases and J by 5 bases, with 10 bases left in between. Germline CDR1 and CDR2: MNHEY and SVGAGI. The CDR3 has 14 amino acids.